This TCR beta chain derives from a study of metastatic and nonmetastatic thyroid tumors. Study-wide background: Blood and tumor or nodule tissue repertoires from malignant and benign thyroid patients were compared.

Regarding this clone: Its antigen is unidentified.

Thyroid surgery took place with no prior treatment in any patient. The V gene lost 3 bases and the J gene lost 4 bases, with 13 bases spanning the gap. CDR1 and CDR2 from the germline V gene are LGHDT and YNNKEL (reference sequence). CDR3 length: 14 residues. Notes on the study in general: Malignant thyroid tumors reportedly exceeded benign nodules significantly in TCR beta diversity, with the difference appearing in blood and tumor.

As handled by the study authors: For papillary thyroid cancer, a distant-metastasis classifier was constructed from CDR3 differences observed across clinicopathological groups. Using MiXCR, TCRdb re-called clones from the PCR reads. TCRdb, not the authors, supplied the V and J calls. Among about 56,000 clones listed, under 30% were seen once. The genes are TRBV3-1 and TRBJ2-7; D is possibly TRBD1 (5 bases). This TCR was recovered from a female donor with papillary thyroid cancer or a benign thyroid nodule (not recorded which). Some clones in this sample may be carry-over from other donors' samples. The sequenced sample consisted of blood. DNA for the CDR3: TGTGCCAGCAGCCAGGCAGGGAACCCTTACGAGCAGTACTTC. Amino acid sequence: CASSQAGNPYEQYF.